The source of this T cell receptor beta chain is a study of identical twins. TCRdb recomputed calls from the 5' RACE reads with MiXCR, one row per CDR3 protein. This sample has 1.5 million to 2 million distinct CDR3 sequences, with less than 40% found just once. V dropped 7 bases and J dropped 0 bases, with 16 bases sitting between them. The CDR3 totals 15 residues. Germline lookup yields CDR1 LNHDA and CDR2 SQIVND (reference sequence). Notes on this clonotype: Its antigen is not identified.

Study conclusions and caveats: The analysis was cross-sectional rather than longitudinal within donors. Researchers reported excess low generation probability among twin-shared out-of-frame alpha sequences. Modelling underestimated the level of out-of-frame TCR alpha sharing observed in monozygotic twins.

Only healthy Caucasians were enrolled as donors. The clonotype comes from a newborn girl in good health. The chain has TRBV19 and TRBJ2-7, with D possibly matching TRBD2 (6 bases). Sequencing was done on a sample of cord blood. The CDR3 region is CASTPGTGSSYEQYF. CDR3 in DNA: TGTGCCAGTACCCCGGGGACTGGTAGCTCCTACGAGCAGTACTTC.